This T cell receptor (beta chain) appears in the sequencing data of a study of blood T cell repertoires in COVID-19. The V and J ends lost 0 bases and 6 bases, in that order; junction bases with no gene match: 4. The CDR3 is 15 amino acids. Germline lookup yields CDR1 SGDLS and CDR2 YYNGEE. Assay: immunoSEQ multiplex PCR; the TCRdb copy retains only in-frame clones and omits some. The sample records 68,000 or so clones, about nine tenths being singletons. The chain has TRBV9 and TRBJ2-1; 9 bases align to TRBD2. The source is a man aged 45-65 years with active COVID-19. Material for sequencing was peripheral blood. CDR3 protein: CASSVVAGVGNEQFF. The CDR3 DNA follows: TGTGCCAGCAGCGTAGTAGCGGGAGTTGGCAATGAGCAGTTCTTC. Drawing the rest from reference TRBV9 and TRBJ2-1, the complete variable domain is DSGVTQTPKHLITATGQRVTLRCSPRSGDLSVYWYQQSLDQGLQFLIQYYNGEERAKGNILERFSAQQFPDLHSELNLSSLELGDSALYFCASSVVAGVGNEQFFGPGTRLTVL.